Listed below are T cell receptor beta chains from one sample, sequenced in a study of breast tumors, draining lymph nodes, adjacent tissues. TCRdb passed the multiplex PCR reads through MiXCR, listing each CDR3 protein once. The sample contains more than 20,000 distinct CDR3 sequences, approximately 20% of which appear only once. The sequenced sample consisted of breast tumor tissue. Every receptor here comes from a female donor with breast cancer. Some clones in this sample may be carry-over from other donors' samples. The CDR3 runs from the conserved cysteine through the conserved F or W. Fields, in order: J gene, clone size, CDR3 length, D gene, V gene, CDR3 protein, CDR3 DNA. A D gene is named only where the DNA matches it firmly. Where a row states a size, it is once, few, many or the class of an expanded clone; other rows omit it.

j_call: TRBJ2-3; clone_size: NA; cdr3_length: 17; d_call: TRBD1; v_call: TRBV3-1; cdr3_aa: CASRRGTGAFSTDTQYF; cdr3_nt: TGTGCCAGCAGACGCGGGACAGGGGCCTTCAGCACAGATACGCAGTATTTT
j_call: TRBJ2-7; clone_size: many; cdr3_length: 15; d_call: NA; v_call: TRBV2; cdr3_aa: CASSEGSSRSYEQYF; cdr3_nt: TGTGCCAGCAGTGAAGGGTCTAGCAGGTCCTACGAGCAGTACTTC
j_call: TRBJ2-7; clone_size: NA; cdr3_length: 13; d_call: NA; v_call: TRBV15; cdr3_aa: CATSRDRSYEQYF; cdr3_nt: TGTGCCACCAGCAGGGACAGATCCTACGAGCAGTACTTC
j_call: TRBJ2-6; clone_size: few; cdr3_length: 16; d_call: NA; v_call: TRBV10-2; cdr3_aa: CASSESGGSGANVLTF; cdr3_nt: TGCGCCAGCAGTGAGTCCGGAGGTTCCGGGGCCAACGTCCTGACTTTC
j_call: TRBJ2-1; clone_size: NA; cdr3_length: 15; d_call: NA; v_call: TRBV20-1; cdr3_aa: CSASFCQSSYNEQFF; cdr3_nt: TGCAGCGCTAGCTTCTGCCAGAGCTCCTACAATGAGCAGTTCTTC
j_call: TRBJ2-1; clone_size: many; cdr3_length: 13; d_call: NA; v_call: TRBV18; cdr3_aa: CASSPAARGFWFF; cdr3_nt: TGTGCCAGCTCACCAGCGGCTCGAGGGTTCTGGTTCTTC
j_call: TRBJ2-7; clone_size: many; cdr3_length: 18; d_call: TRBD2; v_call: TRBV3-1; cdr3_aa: CASSQPLRLAGAPREQYF; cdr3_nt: TGTGCCAGCAGCCAACCTCTCCGACTAGCGGGAGCCCCCAGGGAGCAGTACTTC
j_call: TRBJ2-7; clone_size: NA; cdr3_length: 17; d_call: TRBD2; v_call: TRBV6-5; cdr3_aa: CASSYSGAGGTAGEQYF; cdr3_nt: TGTGCCAGCAGTTACTCAGGAGCGGGAGGTACTGCGGGGGAGCAGTACTTC
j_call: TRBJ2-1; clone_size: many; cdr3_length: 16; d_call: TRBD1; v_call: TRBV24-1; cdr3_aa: CATSAIGQGHDNEQFF; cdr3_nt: TGTGCCACCAGTGCTATAGGACAGGGGCACGACAATGAGCAGTTCTTC
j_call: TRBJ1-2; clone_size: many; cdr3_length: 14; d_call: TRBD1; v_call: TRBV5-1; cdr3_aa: CASSSGTGNYGYTF; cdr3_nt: TGCGCCAGCAGCTCCGGGACAGGAAACTATGGCTACACCTTC
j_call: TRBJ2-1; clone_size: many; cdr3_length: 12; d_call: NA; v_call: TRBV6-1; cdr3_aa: CASRGELNEQFF; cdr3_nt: TGTGCCAGCAGGGGAGAACTCAATGAGCAGTTCTTC
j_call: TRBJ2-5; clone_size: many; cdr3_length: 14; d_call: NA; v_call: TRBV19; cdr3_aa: CASNTGWEWGTQYF; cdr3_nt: TGTGCCAGTAACACCGGGTGGGAGTGGGGGACCCAGTACTTC
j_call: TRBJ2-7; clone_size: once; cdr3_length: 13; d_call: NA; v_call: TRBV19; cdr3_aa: CASSIGLSRGRYF; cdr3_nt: TGTGCCAGTAGTATAGGGCTGTCGCGCGGGCGGTACTTC
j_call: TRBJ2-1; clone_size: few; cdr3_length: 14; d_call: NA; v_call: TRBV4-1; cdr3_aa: CASSHGGSYSEQFF; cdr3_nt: TGCGCCAGCAGCCACGGAGGCTCCTACAGTGAGCAGTTCTTC
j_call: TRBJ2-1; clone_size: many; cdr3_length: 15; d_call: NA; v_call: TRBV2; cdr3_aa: CASTRLSSSYNEQFF; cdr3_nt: TGTGCCAGCACCCGTCTCAGTAGCTCCTACAATGAGCAGTTCTTC
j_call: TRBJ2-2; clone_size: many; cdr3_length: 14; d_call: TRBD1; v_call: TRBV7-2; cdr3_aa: CASSWDSITGELFF; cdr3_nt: TGTGCCAGCAGCTGGGACAGTATCACCGGGGAGCTGTTTTTT
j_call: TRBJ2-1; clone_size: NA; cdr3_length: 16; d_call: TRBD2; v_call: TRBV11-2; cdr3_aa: CACSSELAAPGNKQFF; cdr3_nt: TGTGCCTGCAGCTCGGAACTAGCGGCCCCCGGGAATAAGCAGTTCTTC
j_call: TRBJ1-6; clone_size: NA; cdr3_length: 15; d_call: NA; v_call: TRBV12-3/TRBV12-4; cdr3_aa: CASASFYRNNPPLYF; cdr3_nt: TGTGCCAGCGCGAGTTTTTACAGAAATAATCCACCCCTCTACTTT
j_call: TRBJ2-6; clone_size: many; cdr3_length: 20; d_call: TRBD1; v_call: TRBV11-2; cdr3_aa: CASSLGLLGQSSSGANVLTF; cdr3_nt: TGTGCCAGCAGCTTAGGCCTCCTGGGACAGTCCAGCTCTGGGGCCAACGTCCTGACTTTC
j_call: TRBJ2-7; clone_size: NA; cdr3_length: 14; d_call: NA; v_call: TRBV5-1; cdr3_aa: CVSSLGRSSYEQYF; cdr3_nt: TGCGTCAGCAGCTTGGGTAGAAGCTCCTACGAGCAGTACTTC
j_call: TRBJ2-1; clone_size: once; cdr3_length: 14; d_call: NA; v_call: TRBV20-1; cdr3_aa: CSATGGDSGDEELF; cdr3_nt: TGCAGTGCTACAGGGGGGGACTCCGGGGATGAGGAGCTCTTC
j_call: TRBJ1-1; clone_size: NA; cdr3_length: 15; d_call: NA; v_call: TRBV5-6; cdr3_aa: CASSPWGERNTEAFF; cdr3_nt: TGTGCCAGCAGCCCCTGGGGAGAGAGAAACACTGAAGCTTTCTTT
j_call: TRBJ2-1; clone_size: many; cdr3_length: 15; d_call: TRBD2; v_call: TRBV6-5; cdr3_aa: CASSRGLAGHNEQFF; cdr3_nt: TGTGCCAGCAGCAGGGGACTAGCGGGGCACAATGAGCAGTTCTTC
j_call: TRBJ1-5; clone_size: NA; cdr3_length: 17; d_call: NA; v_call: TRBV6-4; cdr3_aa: CASGVGDTGESNQPQHF; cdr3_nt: TGTGCCAGCGGTGTAGGCGACACGGGTGAAAGCAATCAGCCCCAGCATTTT
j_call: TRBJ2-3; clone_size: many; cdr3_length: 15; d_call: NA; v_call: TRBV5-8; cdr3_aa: CASSSGAEGTDTQYF; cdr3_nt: TGTGCCAGCAGCTCCGGAGCTGAGGGCACAGATACGCAGTATTTT
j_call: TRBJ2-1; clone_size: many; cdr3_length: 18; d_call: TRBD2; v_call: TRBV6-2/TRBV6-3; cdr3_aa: CASSYFGTSGRGYNEQFF; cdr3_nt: TGTGCCAGCAGTTATTTCGGGACTAGCGGGAGAGGTTACAATGAGCAGTTCTTC